The next 21 T cell receptor beta chains were all read from a single sample in a study of blood T cells in healthy people across ages. A second PCR of about 6 to 11 cycles used a sample-barcoded 5' primer and a J-beta primer mix. A single record per CDR3 protein comes from TCRdb applying MiXCR to the 5' RACE reads. The sample shows roughly 1.6 million distinct CDR3 sequences, about 31% of them seen only once. The sequenced material came from blood. All receptors derive from a woman aged 30 to 39 in good health.

This clonotype was counted at least ten times. The J gene is TRBJ2-7, the V gene TRBV10-3; possibly TRBD1 for D (5 bases). The V and J ends lost 10 bases and 3 bases respectively, with 10 bases between them. The length of the CDR3 is 11 residues. The germline CDR1 and CDR2 sequences are ENHRY and SYGVKD. The CDR3 is CATRVDYEQYF. In DNA form, the CDR3 reads TGTGCCACCAGGGTGGACTACGAGCAGTACTTC.

In regard to this clonotype: The junction differs from germline at one of its ends, possibly a read error. The genes are TRBV6-1 and TRBJ1-1; 7 nucleotides align to TRBD1. This CDR3 contains 17 residues. CDR1 MNHNS and CDR2 SASEGT come from the germline V gene. CDR3 DNA: TGTGCCAGCGCCCTAAAGGGGACAGTTAAGAGGAACACTGGAGCTTTCTTT. Translation: CASALKGTVKRNTGAFF.

This sequence joins TRBV11-3 and TRBJ2-3; 7 bases line up with TRBD1. CDR3 length: 16 residues. The germline gives CDR1 SGHNT, CDR2 YENEEA. The J segment lost 0 bases and the V segment lost 5 bases, leaving 8 bases of the junction unmatched. CDR3: CASSQSRGLSTDTQYF. CDR3 in DNA: TGTGCCAGCAGCCAATCTAGGGGGCTGAGCACAGATACGCAGTATTTT.

V and J are TRBV4-1 and TRBJ2-2, with 11 bases that match TRBD1. Germline V gene data show CDR1 as MGHRA and CDR2 as YSYEKL. Trimming at V came to 1 base and at J to 5 bases, leaving 0 bases not matched to a gene. CDR3 length equals 15 residues. The CDR3 DNA reads as TGCGCCAGCAGCCAAGGGGACAGGGGGACCGGGGAGCTGTTTTTT. The encoded protein is CASSQGDRGTGELFF.

CDR3 bases: TGCGCCAGCAGCTTGGCGGCAGGGTTCGACGAGCAGTACTTC. It yields the protein CASSLAAGFDEQYF. The J gene is TRBJ2-7, the V gene TRBV5-1; tentatively, D is TRBD1 (5 bases). The CDR3 loop spans 14 amino acids. Germline values: CDR1 SGHRS, CDR2 YFSETQ. Trimming pared 0 bases from V and 5 bases from J, leaving 12 bases between.

This clonotype was recorded at least ten times. The chain employs TRBV29-1 and TRBJ2-7; D possibly corresponds to TRBD2 (5 bases). From germline, CDR1 is SQVTM and CDR2 ANQGSEA. There are 12 residues in the CDR3. V was trimmed by 1 base and J by 3 bases, leaving 7 bases between them. The CDR3 region is CSVEGRNYEQYF. The CDR3 DNA reads as TGCAGCGTTGAAGGGAGGAACTACGAGCAGTACTTC.

The rearrangement links TRBV5-1 to TRBJ2-7, with D possibly matching TRBD2 (5 bases). V was clipped by 3 bases and J by 1 base, with 14 bases between them. This CDR3 has 15 amino acids. Germline CDR1 is SGHRS and CDR2 is YFSETQ. CDR3 bases: TGCGCCAGCAGCTCGACGAGGGAGAGATCCTACGAGCAGTACTTC. Its protein product is CASSSTRERSYEQYF.

This clonotype was recorded only once. A far more abundant clone sits one base away, making this likely a read error. This chain connects TRBV12-3 or TRBV12-4 to TRBJ2-5; 7 nucleotides agree with TRBD2. The J call may be mistaken, given a closer DNA end match to TRBJ2-7. CDR3 length: 14 residues. The CDR3 loop reads CASSFGGDSYEQYF. The CDR3 DNA sequence: TGTGCCAGCAGTTTTGGGGGGGACTCCTACGAGCAGTACTTC.

In this sample, this clonotype turned up a few times. The chain has TRBV6-2 or TRBV6-3 and TRBJ2-1, with 8 bases that match TRBD2. In germline, CDR1 is MNHEY, CDR2 SVGEGT. The J segment lost 4 bases and the V segment lost 2 bases, leaving 4 bases of the junction unmatched. The CDR3 totals 15 residues. This CDR3 is CASSYQRGQYNEQFF. In nucleotides, the CDR3 is TGTGCCAGCAGTTACCAGCGGGGGCAATACAATGAGCAGTTCTTC.

Worth noting for this clonotype: A much larger clone lies a single base off, so this may be a read error. The chain recombines TRBV5-1 with TRBJ2-1; D gene uncertain. CDR1 and CDR2 from the germline V gene are SGHRS and YFSETQ. The CDR3 has 14 amino acids. CDR3 region: CASSSSLDSNERFF. In DNA form, the CDR3 reads TGCGCCAGCAGCTCTTCCTTAGATTCTAATGAGCGGTTCTTC.

This sequence joins TRBV5-1 and TRBJ2-3; tentatively, D is TRBD2 (6 bases). The germline V gene has CDR1 SGHRS and CDR2 YFSETQ. Trimming took 0 bases from V and 5 from J, leaving 16 bases between them. The CDR3 is 16 residues long. The CDR3: CASSLARGADIDTQYF. CDR3 DNA sequence: TGCGCCAGCAGCTTGGCTCGCGGGGCCGATATAGATACGCAGTATTTT.

V and J are TRBV9 and TRBJ2-1; 10 nucleotides align to TRBD2. CDR1 is SGDLS, CDR2 YYNGEE, per germline. Trimming at V came to 0 bases and at J to 4 bases, leaving 7 bases not matched to a gene. CDR3 length: 17 residues. The DNA of the CDR3 is TGTGCCAGCAGCGTAGTTGGGGGAGCGGGGGGGTACAATGAGCAGTTCTTC. Residues: CASSVVGGAGGYNEQFF.

The CDR3 protein is CASTTSTGRRYGYTF. CDR3 nucleotide sequence: TGTGCCAGCACTACATCCACCGGACGGCGCTATGGCTACACCTTC. This rearrangement joins TRBV27 to TRBJ1-2, with unresolved D. V dropped 7 bases and J dropped 4 bases, with 19 bases sitting between them. CDR3 length equals 15 residues. CDR1 is MNHEY and CDR2 is SMNVEV in the germline V gene (reference sequence).

V gene TRBV2 combines with J gene TRBJ1-5, with 7 bases that match TRBD1. This CDR3 has 18 residues. The junction had 10 bases not matched to a gene; V was cut back by 0 bases and J by 2 bases. Per germline, CDR1 SNHLY and CDR2 FYNNEI. CDR3 loop: CASSEALTGVKGNQPQHF. The CDR3 coding sequence is TGTGCCAGCAGTGAAGCCCTCACAGGGGTAAAGGGCAATCAGCCCCAGCATTTT.

The rearrangement links TRBV5-6 to TRBJ1-2; TRBD1 might be the D (5 bases). The CDR3 extends over 16 amino acids. CDR1 and CDR2 (germline): SGHDT, YYEEEE. V was trimmed by 0 bases and J by 3 bases, leaving 15 bases between them. The CDR3, as DNA: TGTGCCAGCAGCTTGGGGGCCTCGACAGCCTACTATGGCTACACCTTC. It yields the protein CASSLGASTAYYGYTF.

This chain joins TRBV20-1 and TRBJ2-3, with 13 bases that match TRBD2. Germline values: CDR1 DFQATT, CDR2 SNEGSKA (reference sequence). Trimming cost V 6 bases and J 4 bases; bases outside gene matches: 16. The CDR3 consists of 18 residues. The CDR3 region has the DNA TGCAGTGCACAGGGACTAGCGGGAAATAATAGTTGGGCAGATACGCAGTATTTT. This codes for CSAQGLAGNNSWADTQYF.

V and J are TRBV30 and TRBJ2-3; D may be TRBD2 (6 bases). CDR3 size: 13 residues. The V end was cut by 4 bases, the J end by 0 bases, with 8 bases between. The V gene's germline CDR1 is GTSNPN and CDR2 SVGIG (reference sequence). The CDR3: CAWTGTSTDTQYF. In DNA, the CDR3 is TGTGCCTGGACCGGGACTAGCACAGATACGCAGTATTTT.

This clonotype was seen a handful of times. The genes are TRBV6-1 and TRBJ1-4; 7 bases agree with TRBD1. This CDR3 comprises 15 residues. The V gene end was trimmed by 7 bases and the J gene end by 7 bases; junction bases not matched to a gene: 12. In germline, CDR1 is MNHNS, CDR2 SASEGT. CDR3 sequence: CASISGQAVGEKLFF. CDR3 DNA: TGTGCCAGCATTTCCGGACAGGCTGTAGGTGAAAAACTGTTTTTT.

The chain links TRBV28 to TRBJ2-3; D not resolved. The CDR3 covers 12 residues. Germline-derived CDR1 and CDR2 are MDHEN and SYDVKM. V shed 7 bases and J shed 2 bases, with 7 bases lying between them. CDR3 region: CASTYTTDTQYF. CDR3 nucleotides: TGTGCCAGCACGTACACCACAGATACGCAGTATTTT.

The chain uses TRBV9 and TRBJ2-3; D gene ambiguous. The CDR3 totals 15 residues. Germline V lookup: CDR1 SGDLS, CDR2 YYNGEE. The V end lost 0 bases, the J end lost 2 bases, and 10 bases lay between the germline ends. DNA for the CDR3: TGTGCCAGCAGCGTAGCTACGTCGGACACAGATACGCAGTATTTT. Translation gives CASSVATSDTDTQYF.

The V gene is TRBV10-3, the J gene TRBJ2-1; 10 bases line up with TRBD2. The V segment lost 3 bases and the J segment 2 bases; nucleotides outside the gene matches: 4. Germline V gene sequence: CDR1 ENHRY, CDR2 SYGVKD. This CDR3 has 16 amino acids. CDR3 sequence: CAISDSGTSAYNEQFF. Written as DNA, the CDR3 is TGTGCCATCAGTGACTCCGGGACTAGCGCCTACAATGAGCAGTTCTTC.